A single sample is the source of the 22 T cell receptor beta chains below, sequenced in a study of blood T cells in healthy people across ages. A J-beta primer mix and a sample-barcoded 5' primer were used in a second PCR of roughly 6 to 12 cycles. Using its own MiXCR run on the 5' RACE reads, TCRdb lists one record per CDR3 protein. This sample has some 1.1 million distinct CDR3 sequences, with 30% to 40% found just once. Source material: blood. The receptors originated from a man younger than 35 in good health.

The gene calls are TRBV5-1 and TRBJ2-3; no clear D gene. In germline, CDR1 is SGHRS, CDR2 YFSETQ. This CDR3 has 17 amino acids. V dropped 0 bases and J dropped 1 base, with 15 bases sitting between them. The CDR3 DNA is TGCGCCAGCAGCTTGGAGTTCGGCAGGCTTGGCACAGATACGCAGTATTTT. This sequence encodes CASSLEFGRLGTDTQYF.

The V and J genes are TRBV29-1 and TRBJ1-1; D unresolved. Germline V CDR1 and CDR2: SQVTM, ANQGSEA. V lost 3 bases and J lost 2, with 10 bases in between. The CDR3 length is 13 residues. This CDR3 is CSVDRRLNTEAFF. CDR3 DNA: TGCAGCGTTGACAGGCGTCTAAACACTGAAGCTTTCTTT.

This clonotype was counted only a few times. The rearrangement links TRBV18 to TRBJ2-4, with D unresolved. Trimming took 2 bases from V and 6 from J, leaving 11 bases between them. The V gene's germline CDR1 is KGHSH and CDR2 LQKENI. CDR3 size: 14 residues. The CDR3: CASSPDPWGNIQYF. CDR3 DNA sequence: TGTGCCAGCTCACCAGACCCCTGGGGAAACATTCAGTACTTC.

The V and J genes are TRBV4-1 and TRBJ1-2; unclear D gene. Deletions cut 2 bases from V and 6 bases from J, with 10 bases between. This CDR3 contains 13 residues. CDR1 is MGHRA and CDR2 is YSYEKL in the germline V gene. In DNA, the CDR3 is TGCGCCAGCAGCCAAAAAGTCGAGCATGGCTACACCTTC. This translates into CASSQKVEHGYTF.

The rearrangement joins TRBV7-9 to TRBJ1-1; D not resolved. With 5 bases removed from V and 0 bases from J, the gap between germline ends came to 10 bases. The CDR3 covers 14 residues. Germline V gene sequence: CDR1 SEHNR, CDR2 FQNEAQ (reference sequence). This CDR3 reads CASSLDILNTEAFF. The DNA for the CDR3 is TGTGCCAGCAGCCTAGACATTTTGAACACTGAAGCTTTCTTT.

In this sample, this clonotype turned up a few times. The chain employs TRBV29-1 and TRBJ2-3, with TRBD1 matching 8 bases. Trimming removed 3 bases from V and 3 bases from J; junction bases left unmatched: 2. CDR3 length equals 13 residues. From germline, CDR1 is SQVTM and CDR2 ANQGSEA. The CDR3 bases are TGCAGCGTTGAGGACAGGGTTACAGATACGCAGTATTTT. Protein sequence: CSVEDRVTDTQYF.

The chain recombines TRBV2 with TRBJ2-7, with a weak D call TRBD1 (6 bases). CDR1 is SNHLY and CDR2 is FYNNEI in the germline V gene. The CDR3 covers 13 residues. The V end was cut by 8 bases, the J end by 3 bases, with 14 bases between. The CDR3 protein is CASDGQGFYEQYF. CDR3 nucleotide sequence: TGTGCCAGCGATGGGCAGGGGTTCTACGAGCAGTACTTC.

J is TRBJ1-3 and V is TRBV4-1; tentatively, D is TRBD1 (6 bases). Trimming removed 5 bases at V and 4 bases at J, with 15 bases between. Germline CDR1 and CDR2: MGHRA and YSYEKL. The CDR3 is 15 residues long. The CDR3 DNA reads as TGCGCCAGCAGCTTGTCGGGGGGCGACGGAAACACCATATATTTT. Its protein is CASSLSGGDGNTIYF.

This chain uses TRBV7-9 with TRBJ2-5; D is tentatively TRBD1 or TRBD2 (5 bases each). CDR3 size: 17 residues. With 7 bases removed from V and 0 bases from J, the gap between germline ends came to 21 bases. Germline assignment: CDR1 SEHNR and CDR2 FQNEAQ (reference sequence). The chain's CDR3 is CASMEWETALYQETQYF. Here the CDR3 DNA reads TGTGCCAGCATGGAGTGGGAGACAGCCTTGTACCAAGAGACCCAGTACTTC.

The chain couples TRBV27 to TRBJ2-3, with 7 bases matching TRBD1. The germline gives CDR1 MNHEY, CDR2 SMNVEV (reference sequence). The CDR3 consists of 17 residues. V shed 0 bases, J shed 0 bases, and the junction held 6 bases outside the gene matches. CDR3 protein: CASSLSGQIPSTDTQYF. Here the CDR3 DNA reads TGTGCCAGCAGTTTATCGGGACAGATCCCTAGCACAGATACGCAGTATTTT.

The CDR3, as DNA: TGCAGTGCTAAACCGGGACAGAGCTATGGCTACACCTTC. This translates into CSAKPGQSYGYTF. The chain links TRBV20-1 to TRBJ1-2; TRBD1 matches at 7 bases. Germline V gene lookup returns CDR1 DFQATT and CDR2 SNEGSKA (reference sequence). The CDR3 is 13 residues long. V trimming: 4 bases; J trimming: 4 bases; junction bases outside the gene matches: 6.

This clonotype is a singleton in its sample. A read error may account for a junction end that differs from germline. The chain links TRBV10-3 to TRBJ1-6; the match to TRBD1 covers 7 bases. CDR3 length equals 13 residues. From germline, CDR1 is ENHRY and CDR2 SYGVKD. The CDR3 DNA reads TGTGTCATCAGTGAGGTCACAGGGGAAATCCTCCACTTT. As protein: CVISEVTGEILHF.

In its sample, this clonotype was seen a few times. CDR3 in DNA: TGCAGTGCTATCGAAAGCAATCAGCCCCAGCATTTT. It codes for CSAIESNQPQHF. This chain connects TRBV20-1 to TRBJ1-5; no definite D call. The CDR3 is 12 amino acids. Per germline, CDR1 DFQATT and CDR2 SNEGSKA (reference sequence). Trimming pared 4 bases from V and 1 base from J, leaving 5 bases between.

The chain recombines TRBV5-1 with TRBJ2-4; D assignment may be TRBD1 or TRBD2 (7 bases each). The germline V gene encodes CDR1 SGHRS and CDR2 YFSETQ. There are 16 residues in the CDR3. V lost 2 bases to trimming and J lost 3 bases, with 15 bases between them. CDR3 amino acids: CASSLRTGEGKNIQYF. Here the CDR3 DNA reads TGCGCCAGCAGCTTAAGAACAGGGGAGGGCAAAAACATTCAGTACTTC.

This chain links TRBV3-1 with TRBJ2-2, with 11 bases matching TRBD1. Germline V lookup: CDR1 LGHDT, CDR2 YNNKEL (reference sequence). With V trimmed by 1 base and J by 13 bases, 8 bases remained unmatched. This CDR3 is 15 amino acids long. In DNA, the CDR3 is TGTGCCAGCAGCCAAGGACCAGGACAGGGGGCGACGCTGTTTTTT. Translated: CASSQGPGQGATLFF.

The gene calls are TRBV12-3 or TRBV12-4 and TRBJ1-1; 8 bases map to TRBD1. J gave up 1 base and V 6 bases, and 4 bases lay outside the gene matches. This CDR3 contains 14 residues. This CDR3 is CASRRQGPNTEAFF. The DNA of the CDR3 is TGTGCCAGCAGGCGACAGGGGCCGAACACTGAAGCTTTCTTT.

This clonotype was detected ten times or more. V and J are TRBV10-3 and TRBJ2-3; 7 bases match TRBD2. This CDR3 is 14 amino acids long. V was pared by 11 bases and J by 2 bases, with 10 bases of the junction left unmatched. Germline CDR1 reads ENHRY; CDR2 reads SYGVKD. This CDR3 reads CASKDRDYTDTQYF. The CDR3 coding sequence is TGTGCCTCCAAAGACCGGGACTACACAGATACGCAGTATTTT.

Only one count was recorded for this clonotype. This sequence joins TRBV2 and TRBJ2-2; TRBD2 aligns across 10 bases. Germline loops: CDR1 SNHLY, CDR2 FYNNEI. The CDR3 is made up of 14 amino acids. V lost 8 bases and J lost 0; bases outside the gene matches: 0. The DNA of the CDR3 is TGTGCCAGCGGGACTAGCGCGAACACCGGGGAGCTGTTTTTT. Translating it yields CASGTSANTGELFF.

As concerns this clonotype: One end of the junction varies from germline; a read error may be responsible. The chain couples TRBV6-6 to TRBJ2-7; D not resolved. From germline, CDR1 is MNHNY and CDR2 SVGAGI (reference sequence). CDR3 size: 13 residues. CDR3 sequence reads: CASSDSLSYEQYF. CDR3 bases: TGTGCCAGCAGTGACTCTTTATCCTACGAGCAGTACTTC.

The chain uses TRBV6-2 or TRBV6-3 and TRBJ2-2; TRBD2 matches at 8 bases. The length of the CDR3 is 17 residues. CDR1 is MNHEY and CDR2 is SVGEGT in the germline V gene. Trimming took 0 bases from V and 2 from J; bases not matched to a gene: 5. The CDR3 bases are TGTGCCAGCAGTTACTCCACTAGCGGCGCCAACACCGGGGAGCTGTTTTTT. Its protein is CASSYSTSGANTGELFF.

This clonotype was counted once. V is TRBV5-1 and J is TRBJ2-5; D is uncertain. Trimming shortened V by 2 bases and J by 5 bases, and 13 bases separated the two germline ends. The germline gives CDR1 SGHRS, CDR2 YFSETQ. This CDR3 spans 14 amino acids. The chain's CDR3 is CASSFGPESETQYF. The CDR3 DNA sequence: TGCGCCAGCAGCTTCGGGCCGGAATCGGAGACCCAGTACTTC.

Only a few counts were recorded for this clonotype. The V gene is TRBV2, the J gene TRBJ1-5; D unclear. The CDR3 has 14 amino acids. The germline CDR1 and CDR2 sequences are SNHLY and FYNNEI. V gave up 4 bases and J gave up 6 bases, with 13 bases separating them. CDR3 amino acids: CASSVQRDGQPQHF. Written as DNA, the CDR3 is TGTGCCAGCAGTGTTCAGAGGGATGGTCAGCCCCAGCATTTT.